This T cell receptor beta chain originates from a study of cytomegalovirus exposure and HLA in healthy donors. The PCR ran on 60 Vbeta and 13 Jbeta primers. Assay used: immunoSEQ multiplex PCR; TCRdb lists only in-frame clones, some missing. The table has some 150,000 clones, roughly a tenth seen once; the top ten hold over 1.5%. At sampling all donors were nominally healthy, likely with unrecorded immune exposures. Study-wide results and caveats: The dataset shows that most TCR sequences were rare, while some public TCRs occurred in many donors.

The germline V gene encodes CDR1 LNHNV and CDR2 YYDKDF (reference sequence). CDR3 size: 17 residues. Deletions cut 4 bases from V and 2 bases from J, with 18 bases between. This clone was seen a few times. Its antigen is currently unknown. The chain combines TRBV15 with TRBJ1-5, with D perhaps matching TRBD1 (5 bases). The source of this sequence is a male donor in good health and CMV-seronegative. The source material was PBMCs. CDR3 residues: CATSTGTYGGGNQPQHF. Written as DNA, the CDR3 is TGTGCCACCAGCACCGGGACCTACGGGGGTGGCAATCAGCCCCAGCATTTT.